The 2 T cell receptor beta chains below were found in one sample sequenced in a study of blood T cells in healthy people across ages. Using a J-beta primer mix together with a sample-barcoded 5' primer, a second PCR was run for about 6 to 12 cycles. A single record per CDR3 protein comes from TCRdb applying MiXCR to the 5' RACE reads. Of 600,000 to 650,000 distinct CDR3 sequences listed, about 54% were seen once; the top ten hold over 30%. Specimen: blood. These TCRs come from a man in his sixties in good health.

This clonotype has just a few counts. The rearrangement links TRBV20-1 to TRBJ2-1; 9 positions match TRBD2. The CDR3 runs 15 residues. Losses at the gene ends were 1 base for V and 9 bases for J; bases not matched to a gene: 10. CDR1 and CDR2 (germline): DFQATT, SNEGSKA (reference sequence). CDR3 region: CSARAGTSPSGEQFF. CDR3 nucleotides: TGCAGTGCTAGAGCCGGGACTAGCCCGTCCGGTGAGCAGTTCTTC.

Worth noting for this clonotype: One end of the junction varies from germline; a read error may be responsible. The gene calls are TRBV18 and TRBJ2-1; TRBD1 is a possible D gene (6 bases). CDR1 and CDR2 from the germline V gene are KGHSH and LQKENI. This CDR3 region has 12 residues. The CDR3 here is CASAPGVNEQFF. The CDR3 nucleotides read TGTGCCAGCGCACCAGGGGTCAATGAGCAGTTCTTC.